The rows below give T cell receptor beta chains drawn from one sample of a study of regulatory T cells in long-lasting Graves disease. TCRdb independently ran MiXCR on the multiplex PCR reads; one entry per CDR3 protein. The sample yields 300,000 or so distinct CDR3 sequences, around a fifth seen once. The sequences come from peripheral blood mononuclear cells (PBMCs), collected when the disease was refractory, from a patient treated with antithyroid drugs. These receptors were collected from a female donor with Graves disease. Both conserved end residues are part of each CDR3. The order of the fields is clone size, V gene, D gene, J gene, CDR3 protein, CDR3 DNA. The D gene is left open where the match is weak. The size of a clone is reported for some rows only, either as once, few or many, or as a class for expanded clones.

NA	TRBV19	TRBD1	TRBJ1-6	CASSIGGTGLNSPLHF	TGTGCCAGTAGTATCGGTGGGACAGGCCTCAATTCACCCCTCCACTTT
few	TRBV20-1	NA	TRBJ2-7	CSAPGRLTAYEQYF	TGCAGTGCCCCGGGCCGACTTACAGCCTACGAGCAGTACTTC
few	TRBV29-1	NA	TRBJ1-1	CSVDKLTGLNTEAFF	TGCAGCGTTGATAAACTGACAGGACTGAACACTGAAGCTTTCTTT
few	TRBV20-1	NA	TRBJ1-2	CSARRGARDGYTF	TGCAGTGCTAGAAGGGGGGCCCGGGATGGCTACACCTTC
few	TRBV9	TRBD1	TRBJ1-4	CASSEQGVANEKLFF	TGTGCCAGCAGCGAACAGGGGGTAGCTAATGAAAAACTGTTTTTT
few	TRBV4-1	NA	TRBJ2-7	CASSQVAGEQYF	TGCGCCAGCAGCCAAGTAGCCGGCGAGCAGTACTTC
NA	TRBV19	NA	TRBJ1-3	CASSIVLGNTIYF	TGTGCCAGTAGTATCGTTCTAGGAAACACCATATATTTT
few	TRBV10-3	TRBD1	TRBJ1-2	CAISETGQGVYGYTF	TGTGCCATCAGTGAGACGGGACAGGGGGTATATGGCTACACCTTC
NA	TRBV20-1	TRBD1	TRBJ2-6	CSATWDRIFPVSSGANVLTF	TGCAGTGCTACATGGGACAGGATCTTCCCCGTATCTTCTGGGGCCAACGTCCTGACTTTC
NA	TRBV5-4	NA	TRBJ1-6	CASSSTLGQNNSPLHF	TGTGCCAGCAGCTCCACCCTCGGGCAAAATAATTCACCCCTCCACTTT
many	TRBV15	NA	TRBJ1-5	CATSLAGGRNDNQPQHF	TGTGCCACCAGTCTAGCGGGAGGCAGAAATGACAATCAGCCCCAGCATTTT
NA	TRBV7-3	NA	TRBJ2-3	CASSPLGGSGSTDTQYF	TGTGCCAGCAGCCCCCTCGGAGGATCGGGGAGCACAGATACGCAGTATTTT
many	TRBV3-1	TRBD1	TRBJ2-7	CASSARQGSVQYF	TGTGCCAGCAGTGCAAGACAGGGATCAGTGCAGTACTTC
many	TRBV20-1	TRBD1	TRBJ1-6	CSARGTGGNSPLHF	TGCAGTGCTAGGGGGACAGGGGGGAATTCACCCCTCCACTTT
many	TRBV27	NA	TRBJ2-7	CASSWLAGFSSYEQYF	TGTGCCAGCAGTTGGCTGGCCGGGTTCAGCTCCTACGAGCAGTACTTC
NA	TRBV30	NA	TRBJ1-6	CACRGGNSPLHF	TGTGCCTGCAGGGGAGGAAATTCACCCCTCCACTTT
few	TRBV6-1	TRBD1	TRBJ1-5	CASRVGGRQGRMPQHF	TGTGCCAGCAGGGTAGGGGGTCGACAGGGAAGAATGCCCCAGCATTTT
NA	TRBV10-2	NA	TRBJ1-5	CASSLVNNQPQHF	TGCGCCAGCAGCCTTGTCAACAATCAGCCCCAGCATTTT
NA	TRBV10-3	NA	TRBJ2-1	CAISESLTDTRDSYNEQFF	TGTGCCATCAGTGAGTCGCTGACCGACACCCGAGACTCCTACAATGAGCAGTTCTTC
many	TRBV28	NA	TRBJ1-5	CASSLRGGFNQPQHF	TGTGCCAGCAGTTTAAGGGGCGGCTTCAATCAGCCCCAGCATTTT
few	TRBV19	NA	TRBJ1-5	CASRLGYGGRSNQPQHF	TGTGCCAGTAGGCTAGGGTACGGGGGAAGGAGCAATCAGCCCCAGCATTTT
many	TRBV6-2/TRBV6-3	NA	TRBJ1-5	CASSYAPGRLRNQPQHF	TGTGCCAGCAGTTACGCCCCGGGACGACTTAGGAATCAGCCCCAGCATTTT